This is a list of T cell receptor beta chains from one sample in a study of blood T cells in healthy people across ages. TCRdb analysed the 5' RACE reads with MiXCR anew, one entry per CDR3 protein. This sample has approximately 800,000 distinct CDR3 sequences, with roughly 64% found just once. The sample was blood. These receptors originate from a man aged 25-45 years in good health. CDR3s leave out the opening cysteine and the closing phenylalanine or tryptophan. Rows may omit the clone size; those that give it use once, few, many or a size class.

clone_size,j_call,cdr3_length,v_call,cdr3_aa
few,TRBJ2-3,12,TRBV12-3/TRBV12-4,ASSAGLSTDTQY
few,TRBJ2-4,12,TRBV20-1,SALTDRSKNIQY
NA,TRBJ2-7,17,TRBV4-1,ASSQDGGLAGGWYNEQY
few,TRBJ1-1,11,TRBV7-2,ASSLVRETEAF
NA,TRBJ2-3,14,TRBV4-3,ASSQDRGNSEDTQY
NA,TRBJ1-5,13,TRBV5-1,ASSLSPAPNQPQH
NA,TRBJ2-5,12,TRBV29-1,SVPGLAGEETQY
NA,TRBJ2-1,14,TRBV2,AVPREAPTSYNEQF
few,TRBJ2-7,10,TRBV7-2,ASSSRRYEQY
few,TRBJ1-4,11,TRBV9,ASSGQGQEKLF
NA,TRBJ1-2,13,TRBV29-1,SVDYRGGNYYGYT
NA,TRBJ2-3,12,TRBV28,ATGPGASTDTQY
once,TRBJ2-4,14,TRBV5-4,ASSAAGGKGKNIQY
few,TRBJ2-3,12,TRBV7-2,ASSHDQSTDTQY
few,TRBJ2-5,12,TRBV7-2,ASSFSPGEETQY